The 7 T cell receptor beta chains in this list originate from one sample, sequenced in a study of blood T cell repertoires in COVID-19. The method was immunoSEQ multiplex PCR; TCRdb's version includes in-frame clones alone and lacks a portion of them. Of 60,000 to 75,000 clones in the sample, approximately 79% were seen once. Sequencing used peripheral blood. These receptors originate from a woman aged 45-65 years with acute or convalescent COVID-19.

This clone was seen a handful of times. The sample has other DNA sequences that encode this CDR3 too. This chain uses TRBV27 with TRBJ2-1, with D hard to call. The CDR3 has 14 residues. From germline, CDR1 is MNHEY and CDR2 SMNVEV (reference sequence). V was cut by 3 bases and J by 4 bases, with 10 bases left in between. CDR3 in amino acids: CASSLRQPYNEQFF. CDR3 DNA sequence: TGTGCCAGCAGTTTGCGGCAGCCTTACAATGAGCAGTTCTTC.

The CDR3 region is CASSLTGGGTGELFF. Written as DNA, the CDR3 is TGTGCCAGCAGCTTGACAGGGGGCGGCACCGGGGAGCTGTTTTTT. V usage is TRBV5-4 and J usage is TRBJ2-2; 9 bases align to TRBD1. This CDR3 has 15 amino acids. Trimming at V came to 1 base and at J to 4 bases, leaving 2 bases not matched to a gene. Germline CDR1 is SGHNT and CDR2 is YYREEE (reference sequence).

J is TRBJ1-2 and V is TRBV27, with 8 bases matching TRBD1. This CDR3 comprises 14 residues. J gave up 6 bases and V 6 bases, and 9 bases lay outside the gene matches. Per the germline V gene, CDR1 is MNHEY and CDR2 is SMNVEV (reference sequence). CDR3 DNA sequence: TGTGCCAGCAGGCGAGGACAGGGAAGAAATGGCTACACCTTC. Its protein is CASRRGQGRNGYTF.

The rearrangement uses TRBV6-6 and TRBJ1-2; tentatively, D is TRBD1 (6 bases). Germline-derived CDR1 and CDR2 are MNHNY and SVGAGI (reference sequence). Trimming took off 4 bases at V and 8 bases at J, with 14 bases between the two ends. The CDR3 is made up of 13 amino acids. The CDR3 DNA follows: TGTGCCAGCAGTTTTACGGCAGGGGAAGGCTACACCTTC. This translates into CASSFTAGEGYTF.

The chain has TRBV13 and TRBJ2-3; D is ambiguous. The V end was cut by 0 bases, the J end by 8 bases, with 12 bases between. The CDR3 extends over 14 amino acids. Per germline, CDR1 PRHDT and CDR2 FYEKMQ (reference sequence). The CDR3 loop reads CASSLGAYDTTQYF. DNA of the CDR3: TGTGCCAGCAGCTTAGGGGCTTATGATACTACGCAGTATTTT.

The chain carries TRBV9 and TRBJ2-2; 7 positions agree with TRBD2. J lost 9 bases, V lost 0 bases, and 5 bases had no gene match. Germline V gene sequence: CDR1 SGDLS, CDR2 YYNGEE. This CDR3 is built from 14 residues. The CDR3 region has the DNA TGTGCCAGCAGCGTAGATTCTAGCGGCCGGGAGCTGTTTTTT. Translation: CASSVDSSGRELFF. Complete variable domain (other parts from reference TRBV9 and TRBJ2-2): DSGVTQTPKHLITATGQRVTLRCSPRSGDLSVYWYQQSLDQGLQFLIQYYNGEERAKGNILERFSAQQFPDLHSELNLSSLELGDSALYFCASSVDSSGRELFFGEGSRLTVL.

As concerns this clone: A junction end diverges from the germline sequence, so it may reflect a read error. V and J are TRBV11-2 and TRBJ1-3; 7 bases align to TRBD1. The CDR3 covers 13 residues. Germline assignment: CDR1 SGHAT and CDR2 FQNNGV. The CDR3 here is CASSLKFGTETMF. CDR3 DNA sequence: TGTGCCAGCAGCCTAAAGTTCGGGACAGAAACGATGTTT. Using reference TRBV11-2 and TRBJ1-3 for the parts outside the CDR3, the full variable domain is EAGVAQSPRYKIIEKRQSVAFWCNPISGHATLYWYQQILGQGPKLLIQFQNNGVVDDSQLPKDRFSAERLKGVDSTLKIQPAKLEDSAVYLCASSLKFGTETMFGEGSWLTVV.